This paragraph covers one T cell receptor beta chain sequence. This record belongs to a study of blood T cells in healthy people across ages. A J-beta primer mix and a sample-barcoded 5' primer were used in a second PCR of roughly 6 to 11 cycles. Every cDNA was tagged by a template-switch adaptor with 12 random nucleotides. TCRdb redid the calling of the 5' RACE reads with MiXCR, one entry per CDR3 protein. The sample shows over 750,000 distinct CDR3 sequences, 20% to 25% of them seen only once. CDR3 size: 13 residues. Trimming pared 2 bases from V and 6 bases from J, leaving 11 bases between. CDR1 and CDR2 (germline): LGHDT, YNNKEL (reference sequence). These data are also associated with another study on T cells of mothers and their children.

The sequence came from a boy between 10 and 17 years old in good health. J is TRBJ2-7 and V is TRBV3-1; maybe TRBD1 (6 bases). Input material: blood. CDR3 DNA sequence: TGTGCCAGCAGCCAATGCCAGGGGTGCGAGCAGTACTTC. Residues: CASSQCQGCEQYF.